These 27 T cell receptor beta chains share one sample of origin, sequenced in a study of T cell repertoires in cytomegalovirus infection. These receptors' antigens are unknown. TCRdb processed the reads anew with MiXCR; each CDR3 protein has one entry. The table shows 200,000 or so distinct CDR3 sequences, with approximately 40% occurring only once. The input for sequencing was CD8+ T cells from cultured PBMCs, taken from culture after CMV antigen stimulation. All receptors derive from a human donor in good health (CMV status not recorded). Some clones in this sample may be carry-over from other donors' samples.

In this sample, this clonotype turned up a few times. This sequence joins TRBV7-8 and TRBJ1-5; no clear D gene. The CDR3 is 14 amino acids. Trimming shortened V by 5 bases and J by 6 bases, and 14 bases separated the two germline ends. Germline CDR1 and CDR2: SGHVS and FQNEAQ. CDR3 nucleotide sequence: TGTGCCAGCAGCCCGCGGACGCTAGGTCAGCCCCAGCATTTT. Its protein is CASSPRTLGQPQHF.

The chain links TRBV11-2 to TRBJ2-1; D perhaps matches TRBD2 (6 bases). CDR3 length: 13 amino acids. With 5 bases removed from V and 6 bases from J, the gap between germline ends came to 11 bases. CDR1 is SGHAT, CDR2 FQNNGV, per germline. The CDR3 spells CASSLGGANEQFF. DNA of the CDR3: TGTGCCAGCAGCCTCGGAGGGGCCAATGAGCAGTTCTTC.

This clonotype was seen a few times. The chain recombines TRBV11-2 with TRBJ2-5, with 11 bases identical to TRBD2. J was trimmed by 1 base and V by 1 base; bases with no gene match: 5. The CDR3 has 17 amino acids. CDR1 SGHAT and CDR2 FQNNGV come from the germline V gene. Here the CDR3 DNA reads TGTGCCAGCAGCTTAGGGGGACTAGCGGAATTCCAAGAGACCCAGTACTTC. Its protein product is CASSLGGLAEFQETQYF.

As concerns this clonotype: A read error may account for a junction end that differs from germline. CDR3 sequence: CASRDGTFDINEKLFF. CDR3 DNA: TGTGCAAGCAGGGATGGGACATTCGATATTAATGAAAAACTGTTTTTT. The J gene is TRBJ1-4, the V gene TRBV2; possible D gene TRBD1, 6 bases. CDR1 SNHLY and CDR2 FYNNEI come from the germline V gene. The CDR3 is 16 residues long.

The chain combines TRBV28 with TRBJ1-5, with TRBD1 identical over 9 bases. The trim removed 6 bases at V and 6 bases at J, leaving 9 bases unmatched. The CDR3 is 15 residues long. The germline gives CDR1 MDHEN, CDR2 SYDVKM. The CDR3 loop reads CASSLTGTGTQPQHF. In DNA form, the CDR3 reads TGTGCCAGCAGCTTAACCGGGACAGGGACTCAGCCCCAGCATTTT.

CDR3 in DNA: TGTGCCAGCAGGGCCCCACAGGGCACCGAGCAGTACTTC. It specifies CASRAPQGTEQYF. The V gene is TRBV7-9, the J gene TRBJ2-7; D might be TRBD1 (6 bases). V lost 6 bases and J 6 bases, leaving 15 bases between the germline ends. Per germline, CDR1 SEHNR and CDR2 FQNEAQ (reference sequence). This CDR3 comprises 13 residues.

The chain combines TRBV27 with TRBJ1-1; D gene ambiguous. Trimming cost V 5 bases and J 4 bases, with 11 bases left between them. The CDR3 totals 13 residues. Germline values: CDR1 MNHEY, CDR2 SMNVEV (reference sequence). CDR3 bases: TGTGCCAGCAGTCTAAGGTCCCTCACTGAAGCTTTCTTT. Residues: CASSLRSLTEAFF.

This chain connects TRBV7-3 to TRBJ2-5, with D tentatively TRBD1 (5 bases). Germline V CDR1 and CDR2: SGHTA, FQGTGA. CDR3 length: 15 amino acids. V was pared by 1 base and J by 4 bases, with 13 bases between. The CDR3 DNA reads TGTGCCAGCAGCTTAAACCCCGCTAGGGGAGAGACCCAGTACTTC. This encodes CASSLNPARGETQYF.

V gene TRBV7-3 combines with J gene TRBJ2-6; unclear D gene. This CDR3 has 17 residues. Germline lookup yields CDR1 SGHTA and CDR2 FQGTGA. Trimming left V 1 base short and J 0 bases short, with 10 bases between. The CDR3 sequence is CASSLNARRSGANVLTF. The CDR3 nucleotides read TGTGCCAGCAGCTTAAATGCACGGCGCTCTGGGGCCAACGTCCTGACTTTC.

This clonotype was counted at least ten times. V and J are TRBV7-2 and TRBJ2-5; D is possibly TRBD1 (6 bases). Trimming took 6 bases from V and 4 from J, leaving 18 bases between them. The CDR3 runs to 15 residues. Germline loops: CDR1 SGHTA, CDR2 FQGNSA. CDR3: CASSRYGGVPETQYF. As DNA, the CDR3 is TGTGCCAGCAGTAGATATGGGGGCGTCCCAGAGACCCAGTACTTC.

The chain carries TRBV27 and TRBJ2-2; 7 bases are shared with TRBD2. CDR3 length: 16 residues. J gave up 5 bases and V 0 bases, and 6 bases lay outside the gene matches. Germline V CDR1 and CDR2: MNHEY, SMNVEV (reference sequence). The CDR3 region is CASSLSFLAETGELFF. CDR3 DNA: TGTGCCAGCAGTTTATCCTTCCTAGCGGAAACCGGGGAGCTGTTTTTT.

This clonotype was found a few times. This chain connects TRBV20-1 to TRBJ2-1; TRBD1 agrees at 9 bases. The trim removed 6 bases at V and 9 bases at J, leaving 15 bases unmatched. The CDR3 loop spans 15 amino acids. Per germline, CDR1 DFQATT and CDR2 SNEGSKA (reference sequence). CDR3 protein: CSAPRWGTGYPEQFF. The CDR3 DNA follows: TGCAGTGCACCAAGGTGGGGGACAGGGTACCCTGAGCAGTTCTTC.

V gene TRBV7-9 combines with J gene TRBJ1-4; D possibly corresponds to TRBD1 (5 bases). Looked up from germline, CDR1 is SEHNR and CDR2 is FQNEAQ (reference sequence). The CDR3 is 14 residues long. V was shortened by 5 bases and J by 6 bases, with 13 bases between the two germline ends. The CDR3 nucleotides read TGTGCCAGCAGCCCTACGAGGGGACATGAAAAACTGTTTTTT. Amino acid sequence: CASSPTRGHEKLFF.

The rearrangement joins TRBV3-1 to TRBJ1-6, with D maybe TRBD1 (5 bases). The V and J ends lost 2 bases and 7 bases respectively, with 18 bases between them. CDR1 and CDR2 from the germline V gene are LGHDT and YNNKEL (reference sequence). The CDR3 spans 17 residues. The CDR3 bases are TGTGCCAGCAGCCAAAGAATTACCGGGGCCCTAAATTCACCCCTCCACTTT. Its protein is CASSQRITGALNSPLHF.

This rearrangement joins TRBV7-2 to TRBJ2-7, with 10 bases matching TRBD2. The CDR3 totals 14 residues. Germline values: CDR1 SGHTA, CDR2 FQGNSA. Trimming at V came to 3 bases and at J to 5 bases, leaving 4 bases not matched to a gene. As DNA, the CDR3 is TGTGCCAGCAGCTTTAGCGGGAGGTGGAACGAGCAGTACTTC. As protein: CASSFSGRWNEQYF. The full variable domain, with the rest looked up from reference TRBV7-2 and TRBJ2-7, is GAGVSQSPSNKVTEKGKDVELRCDPISGHTALYWYRQSLGQGLEFLIYFQGNSAPDKSGLPSDRFSAERTGGSVSTLTIQRTQQEDSAVYLCASSFSGRWNEQYFGPGTRLTVT.

In this sample, this clonotype turned up a few times. The gene calls are TRBV12-3 or TRBV12-4 and TRBJ2-1; D gene ambiguous. The CDR3 has 16 amino acids. Trimming cost V 5 bases and J 0 bases, with 14 bases left between them. The CDR3 region has the DNA TGTGCCAGCAGTCTTAGTCGCCCAAGCTCCTACAATGAGCAGTTCTTC. This gives the protein CASSLSRPSSYNEQFF.

This rearrangement joins TRBV5-4 to TRBJ1-1; weak D call: TRBD1 (6 bases). The CDR3 is made up of 13 amino acids. V dropped 0 bases and J dropped 6 bases, with 9 bases sitting between them. Per the germline V gene, CDR1 is SGHNT and CDR2 is YYREEE (reference sequence). This chain's CDR3 is CASSLDRAPEAFF. The DNA for the CDR3 is TGTGCCAGCAGCTTGGACAGGGCTCCTGAAGCTTTCTTT.

The chain is built from TRBV7-2 and TRBJ2-3; 13 nucleotides line up with TRBD2. CDR1 and CDR2 (germline): SGHTA, FQGNSA. The CDR3 loop spans 16 amino acids. The ends lost 5 bases at V and 4 bases at J; junction bases unmatched: 6. CDR3 bases: TGTGCCAGCAGCGCTACTAGCGGGGGGGAGTCAGATACGCAGTATTTT. As protein: CASSATSGGESDTQYF.

This clonotype was observed many times. The chain has TRBV7-2 and TRBJ1-1; TRBD1 agrees at 7 bases. After removal of 5 bases from V and 0 bases from J, the junction contained 3 bases not matched to a gene. In germline, CDR1 is SGHTA, CDR2 FQGNSA. The CDR3 covers 14 residues. In DNA, the CDR3 is TGTGCCAGCAGCCTGGGACAGTTGAACACTGAAGCTTTCTTT. This translates into CASSLGQLNTEAFF.

In this sample, this clonotype turned up a few times. The V and J genes are TRBV7-9 and TRBJ2-1; weak D call: TRBD1 (6 bases). Per germline, CDR1 SEHNR and CDR2 FQNEAQ (reference sequence). Trimming pared 4 bases from V and 2 bases from J, leaving 12 bases between. This CDR3 contains 15 residues. CDR3 DNA sequence: TGTGCCAGCAGCTCACCCACAGGGACCTACAATGAGCAGTTCTTC. This gives the protein CASSSPTGTYNEQFF. The whole variable domain, remainder taken from reference TRBV7-9 and TRBJ2-1, is DTGVSQNPRHKITKRGQNVTFRCDPISEHNRLYWYRQTLGQGPEFLTYFQNEAQLEKSRLLSDRFSAERPKGSFSTLEIQRTEQGDSAMYLCASSSPTGTYNEQFFGPGTRLTVL.

This clonotype came up a few times. CDR3 bases: TGTGCTAGTGGTTTGTCCCTCGGGGTCGGAGATACGCAGTATTTT. As protein: CASGLSLGVGDTQYF. J is TRBJ2-3 and V is TRBV12-5; D possibly corresponds to TRBD2 (5 bases). Per the germline V gene, CDR1 is LGHNT and CDR2 is FRNRAP. Trimming removed 2 bases at V and 5 bases at J, with 14 bases between. CDR3 length equals 15 residues.

About this clonotype: This may arise from a read error, as a much more abundant clone is one base away. The rearrangement links TRBV7-9 to TRBJ1-1; D not resolved. The CDR3 is 13 residues long. Germline V gene data show CDR1 as SEHNR and CDR2 as FQNEAQ (reference sequence). V lost 1 base and J 4 bases, leaving 7 bases between the germline ends. CDR3 nucleotides: TGTGCCAGCAGCTTAGGGGAGAGCACTGAAGCTTTCTTT. It yields the protein CASSLGESTEAFF.

This clonotype is a singleton in its sample. The V call is TRBV12-3 or TRBV12-4, the J call TRBJ1-1; 9 nucleotides match TRBD1. Trimming cost V 6 bases and J 4 bases; bases outside gene matches: 6. The CDR3 loop spans 14 amino acids. Written as DNA, the CDR3 is TGTGCCAGCAGCTTAATGGACAGGGGCACTGAAGCTTTCTTT. Amino acids: CASSLMDRGTEAFF.

The gene calls are TRBV6-1 and TRBJ2-3, with TRBD1 matching 12 bases. Trimming took 8 bases from V and 3 from J; bases not matched to a gene: 9. The CDR3 contains 16 residues. The germline gives CDR1 MNHNS, CDR2 SASEGT. The CDR3, as DNA: TGTGCCAGCGGGTCCGGGACAGGGGGCGGAACAGATACGCAGTATTTT. Translating gives CASGSGTGGGTDTQYF.

V and J are TRBV2 and TRBJ2-7; 7 nucleotides align to TRBD2. Trimming took 5 bases from V and 6 from J; bases not matched to a gene: 7. The length of the CDR3 is 13 residues. CDR1 is SNHLY and CDR2 is FYNNEI in the germline V gene. CDR3 DNA sequence: TGTGCCAGCAGTCGAGGTGGCGGGGGCGAGCAGTACTTC. Protein: CASSRGGGGEQYF.

V usage is TRBV11-2 and J usage is TRBJ1-1; no firm D call. Germline V gene data show CDR1 as SGHAT and CDR2 as FQNNGV. Deletions cut 8 bases from V and 4 bases from J, with 11 bases between. This CDR3 comprises 12 residues. In DNA, the CDR3 is TGTGCCAGCCAGATGGGGTTCACTGAAGCTTTCTTT. It yields the protein CASQMGFTEAFF.

This clonotype was observed a handful of times. The rearrangement uses TRBV6-2 or TRBV6-3 and TRBJ1-1; no definite D call. This CDR3 has 16 residues. The V end was cut by 6 bases, the J end by 1 base, with 18 bases between. Germline lookup yields CDR1 MNHEY and CDR2 SVGEGT. As DNA, the CDR3 is TGTGCCAGCAGCGAAAATCCCCGGGGAAGGAACACTGAAGCTTTCTTT. This encodes CASSENPRGRNTEAFF.